This T cell receptor (beta chain) stems from a study of cytomegalovirus exposure and HLA in healthy donors. The CDR3 runs to 13 residues. Germline values: CDR1 SQVTM, CDR2 ANQGSEA. The ends lost 7 bases at V and 6 bases at J; junction bases unmatched: 8. It was with 60 Vbeta and 13 Jbeta primers that the PCR ran. Methods used by the authors: Roughly 10 million shared chains were among around 78 million unique TCR beta chains counted in a later analysis. Some clones are missing from TCRdb's copy, which holds only in-frame ones; the method was immunoSEQ multiplex PCR. V, J and clone size were drawn from that table, and D and trimming were deduced from the DNA. In the table there are about 160,000 clones, approximately 88% of which are singletons.

Input material: PBMCs. This chain joins TRBV29-1 and TRBJ2-7, with 11 bases fitting TRBD2. The receptor was isolated from a boy between 2 and 10 years old in good health and CMV-seronegative. CDR3 residues: CSGTGTSGREQYF. The CDR3 nucleotides read TGCAGCGGTACCGGGACTAGCGGTCGCGAGCAGTACTTC.